Below are 6 T cell receptor beta chains sequenced from a single sample in a study of T cell repertoires in aging, cancer and after chemotherapy. Peripheral blood genomic DNA, not sorted cells or RNA, was the template. TRB rearrangements spanning V, D and J were amplified using mixed TRB-A/B primers. TCRdb re-called the multiplex PCR reads through MiXCR, storing one row per CDR3 protein. The data hold 1,500 to 2,500 distinct CDR3 sequences, with around 30% observed a single time. Sequenced input: blood. The receptor source for this set is a human donor with a solid tumor.

By its share, this clonotype is large. The genes are TRBV29-1 and TRBJ1-3; D may be TRBD1 (6 bases). Trimming took off 4 bases at V and 2 bases at J, with 6 bases between the two ends. This CDR3 is built from 12 residues. Per the germline V gene, CDR1 is SQVTM and CDR2 is ANQGSEA. CDR3 in amino acids: CSVAGAGNTIYF. Here the CDR3 DNA reads TGCAGCGTTGCAGGGGCTGGAAACACCATATATTTT. Full variable domain (rest looked up from reference TRBV29-1 and TRBJ1-3): SAVISQKPSRDICQRGTSLTIQCQVDSQVTMMFWYRQQPGQSLTLIATANQGSEATYESGFVIDKFPISRPNLTFSTLTVSNMSPEDSSIYLCSVAGAGNTIYFGEGSWLTVV.

This clonotype has more than one count but fewer than ten. The rearrangement links TRBV6-1 to TRBJ2-2; D not resolved. CDR3 length equals 16 residues. CDR1 and CDR2 from the germline V gene are MNHNS and SASEGT. Trimming took off 6 bases at V and 2 bases at J, with 16 bases between the two ends. The CDR3 is CASSFITAGNTGELFF. CDR3 nucleotide sequence: TGTGCCAGCAGCTTTATAACAGCCGGAAACACCGGGGAGCTGTTTTTT.

Points on this clonotype: A much larger clone differs by one base, so this may be a read error. The CDR3 DNA is TGTGCCAGCAGCTCATTACCCCCGGGACTAGTAGCGGGGGAGCTGTTTTTT. It specifies CASSSLPPGLVAGELFF. The rearrangement joins TRBV7-6 to TRBJ2-2; 8 bases match TRBD2. Germline CDR1 SGHVS, CDR2 FNYEAQ. Trimming took 4 bases from V and 8 from J; bases not matched to a gene: 15. The CDR3 extends over 17 amino acids.

In its sample, this clonotype was seen a few times. CDR3 coding DNA: TGCAGCGTCCGGACAGGGACTTACGAGCAGTACTTC. This translates into CSVRTGTYEQYF. The chain links TRBV29-1 to TRBJ2-7; 8 positions match TRBD1. CDR3 length: 12 residues. V shed 6 bases, J shed 4 bases, and the junction held 5 bases outside the gene matches. Germline V gene sequence: CDR1 SQVTM, CDR2 ANQGSEA.

This clonotype is labeled large. The chain carries TRBV6-6 and TRBJ2-7; the match to TRBD1 covers 7 bases. In germline, CDR1 is MNHNY, CDR2 SVGAGI (reference sequence). J gave up 3 bases and V 6 bases, and 5 bases lay outside the gene matches. This CDR3 is 13 amino acids long. CDR3 sequence reads: CASSKGASYEQYF. DNA of the CDR3: TGTGCCAGCAGCAAGGGGGCGAGCTACGAGCAGTACTTC.

This clonotype is termed medium-sized. V is TRBV15 and J is TRBJ1-6; D is uncertain. Looked up from germline, CDR1 is LNHNV and CDR2 is YYDKDF (reference sequence). Trimming removed 0 bases at V and 9 bases at J, with 9 bases between. This CDR3 has 14 amino acids. CDR3 amino acids: CATSRDSGSSPLHF. The CDR3 region has the DNA TGTGCCACCAGCAGAGATTCTGGCAGTTCACCCCTCCACTTT. Based on the CDR3 plus reference TRBV15 and TRBJ1-6, the full variable domain is DAMVIQNPRYQVTQFGKPVTLSCSQTLNHNVMYWYQQKSSQAPKLLFHYYDKDFNNEADTPDNFQSRRPNTSFCFLDIRSPGLGDTAMYLCATSRDSGSSPLHFGNGTRLTVT.